These 17 T cell receptor beta chains came from one sample sequenced in a study of identifying expanded T cells in peripheral blood. Here immunoSEQ multiplex PCR was the method, and the copy in TCRdb shows in-frame clones only, minus some. Of approximately 90,000 clones listed, about 86% are singletons. Sequencing used blood. These receptors came from a person aged 18 to 75 in good health.

This chain connects TRBV5-6 to TRBJ1-3, with D tentatively TRBD1 (5 bases). The CDR3 is 16 amino acids. Germline V lookup: CDR1 SGHDT, CDR2 YYEEEE. V was trimmed by 4 bases and J by 0 bases, leaving 14 bases between them. In nucleotides, the CDR3 is TGTGCCAGCAGCCCGGGGGGACCGAACTCTGGAAACACCATATATTTT. Protein: CASSPGGPNSGNTIYF.

The chain joins TRBV5-4 to TRBJ2-4; weak D call: TRBD2 (5 bases). Trimming took off 0 bases at V and 1 base at J, with 11 bases between the two ends. Germline values: CDR1 SGHNT, CDR2 YYREEE (reference sequence). The CDR3 extends over 16 amino acids. The DNA of the CDR3 is TGTGCCAGCAGCTTGGACTCGGGAACGGCCAAAAACATTCAGTACTTC. Translating it yields CASSLDSGTAKNIQYF.

Here the CDR3 reads CASSFYGGAGYTF. The CDR3 nucleotides are TGTGCCAGCAGCTTCTATGGGGGGGCTGGCTACACCTTC. The chain is built from TRBV11-3 and TRBJ1-2, with a possible D match to TRBD1 (6 bases). V was trimmed by 3 bases and J by 7 bases, leaving 12 bases between them. Germline V CDR1 and CDR2: SGHNT, YENEEA. The CDR3 runs to 13 residues.

The chain uses TRBV9 and TRBJ2-5; TRBD2 might be the D (5 bases). V was clipped by 0 bases and J by 2 bases, with 8 bases between them. Germline V CDR1 and CDR2: SGDLS, YYNGEE. This CDR3 region has 14 residues. In DNA form, the CDR3 reads TGTGCCAGCAGCGTAGAATCGGGGCAAGAGACCCAGTACTTC. It specifies CASSVESGQETQYF.

The genes are TRBV6-1 and TRBJ1-4; D ambiguous. From germline, CDR1 is MNHNS and CDR2 SASEGT. The CDR3 contains 16 residues. V lost 0 bases, J lost 6 bases, and 14 bases lay in between. The CDR3 spells CASSEAPGSGYEKLFF. CDR3 DNA: TGTGCCAGCAGTGAAGCGCCGGGAAGCGGGTATGAAAAACTGTTTTTT.

This clone was detected a few times. The chain joins TRBV4-1 to TRBJ1-5; D is uncertain. The CDR3 contains 14 residues. V lost 1 base to trimming and J lost 10 bases, with 14 bases between them. Germline V gives CDR1 MGHRA, CDR2 YSYEKL. The CDR3 DNA reads TGCGCCAGCAGCCAAGTTCCCCATGTTGGACCCCAGCATTTT. Protein: CASSQVPHVGPQHF.

The J gene is TRBJ1-3, the V gene TRBV10-3, with D maybe TRBD1 (5 bases). The CDR3 loop spans 14 amino acids. The germline V gene encodes CDR1 ENHRY and CDR2 SYGVKD. The V gene lost 3 bases and the J gene lost 4 bases, with 10 bases spanning the gap. The CDR3 nucleotides read TGTGCCATCAGTGAAGGGGTGATGGGAAACACCATATATTTT. Translated: CAISEGVMGNTIYF.

CDR3 in DNA: TGTGCCAGCAGTCGTCAAGGGGGGGTTTTAGGGACTGAAGCTTTCTTT. It specifies CASSRQGGVLGTEAFF. V usage is TRBV5-4 and J usage is TRBJ1-1; possibly TRBD1 for D (6 bases). Germline CDR1 reads SGHNT; CDR2 reads YYREEE (reference sequence). This CDR3 contains 16 residues. Trimming removed 5 bases from V and 5 bases from J, with 22 bases in between.

V usage is TRBV30 and J usage is TRBJ1-6, with 10 bases fitting TRBD1. CDR1 is GTSNPN and CDR2 is SVGIG in the germline V gene (reference sequence). Germline trimming cut 4 bases from V and 5 bases from J; bases unmatched to any gene: 5. CDR3 length equals 15 residues. CDR3 in DNA: TGTGCCTGGACCTCCGGACAGGGGGATAATTCACCCCTCCACTTT. Its protein is CAWTSGQGDNSPLHF.

The gene calls are TRBV18 and TRBJ1-2, with D maybe TRBD1 (6 bases). With 2 bases removed from V and 5 bases from J, the gap between germline ends came to 15 bases. Germline loops: CDR1 KGHSH, CDR2 LQKENI. The CDR3 spans 15 residues. The CDR3: CASSPGAGVEYGYTF. Written as DNA, the CDR3 is TGTGCCAGCTCACCAGGCGCAGGGGTAGAGTATGGCTACACCTTC.

This chain links TRBV5-1 with TRBJ1-3; D is possibly TRBD1 (5 bases). CDR1 and CDR2 from the germline V gene are SGHRS and YFSETQ. Trimming shortened V by 7 bases and J by 1 base, and 18 bases separated the two germline ends. The CDR3 covers 16 residues. The CDR3: CASSIQGHISGNTIYF. In nucleotides, the CDR3 is TGCGCCAGCTCTATTCAGGGTCATATTTCTGGAAACACCATATATTTT.

This chain joins TRBV5-4 and TRBJ1-1; 9 bases are shared with TRBD1. CDR1 and CDR2 (germline): SGHNT, YYREEE (reference sequence). V lost 4 bases and J lost 1; bases outside the gene matches: 5. The CDR3 sequence is 15 residues long. Here the CDR3 reads CASSPQGAANTEAFF. The CDR3 DNA reads as TGTGCCAGCAGCCCACAGGGGGCAGCGAACACTGAAGCTTTCTTT.

This chain uses TRBV27 with TRBJ1-1; D is unresolved. The CDR3 runs to 13 residues. The germline V gene has CDR1 MNHEY and CDR2 SMNVEV (reference sequence). V lost 3 bases, J lost 6 bases, and 11 bases lay in between. The DNA of the CDR3 is TGTGCCAGCAGTTTGGATTCGGAGGCTGAAGCTTTCTTT. Encoded protein: CASSLDSEAEAFF.

This chain links TRBV4-1 with TRBJ1-5; maybe TRBD1 (5 bases). Germline assignment: CDR1 MGHRA and CDR2 YSYEKL. Trimming took off 4 bases at V and 7 bases at J, with 14 bases between the two ends. This CDR3 comprises 14 residues. The DNA for the CDR3 is TGCGCCAGCAGCCGAGGGGCCGGGGGGCAGCCCCAGCATTTT. It codes for CASSRGAGGQPQHF.

This clone was counted only a few times. This rearrangement joins TRBV7-9 to TRBJ1-2; D is undetermined. Germline values: CDR1 SEHNR, CDR2 FQNEAQ (reference sequence). The V and J ends lost 2 bases and 7 bases respectively, with 17 bases between them. The CDR3 is 15 amino acids. CDR3 region: CASSLRGPWAAGYTF. The CDR3 bases are TGTGCCAGCAGCTTAAGAGGGCCTTGGGCGGCTGGCTACACCTTC.

The table lists this clone with a count of one. V is TRBV5-6 and J is TRBJ2-4, with D maybe TRBD1 (6 bases). This CDR3 region has 12 residues. CDR1 and CDR2 (germline): SGHDT, YYEEEE. V was shortened by 4 bases and J by 9 bases, with 11 bases between the two germline ends. CDR3 coding DNA: TGTGCCAGCAGCCGGGACATGTCCATTCAGTACTTC. Encoded protein: CASSRDMSIQYF.

The J gene is TRBJ1-3, the V gene TRBV5-8; D ambiguous. V was pared by 5 bases and J by 1 base, with 13 bases between. CDR1 SGHTS and CDR2 YDEGEE come from the germline V gene. The CDR3 runs 15 residues. CDR3 amino acids: CASRYGVGSGNTIYF. The CDR3 DNA reads as TGTGCCAGCAGATACGGGGTGGGATCTGGAAACACCATATATTTT.